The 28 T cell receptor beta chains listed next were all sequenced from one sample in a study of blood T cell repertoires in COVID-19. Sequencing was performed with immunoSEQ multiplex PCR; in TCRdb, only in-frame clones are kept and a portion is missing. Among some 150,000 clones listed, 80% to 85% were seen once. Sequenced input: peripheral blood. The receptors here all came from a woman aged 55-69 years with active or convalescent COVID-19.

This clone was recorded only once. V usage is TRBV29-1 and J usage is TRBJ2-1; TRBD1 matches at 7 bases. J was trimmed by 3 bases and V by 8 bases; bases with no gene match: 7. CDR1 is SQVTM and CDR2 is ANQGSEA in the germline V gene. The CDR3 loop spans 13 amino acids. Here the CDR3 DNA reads TGCAGCCTCGGGGACAGTCTCTACAATGAGCAGTTCTTC. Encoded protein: CSLGDSLYNEQFF.

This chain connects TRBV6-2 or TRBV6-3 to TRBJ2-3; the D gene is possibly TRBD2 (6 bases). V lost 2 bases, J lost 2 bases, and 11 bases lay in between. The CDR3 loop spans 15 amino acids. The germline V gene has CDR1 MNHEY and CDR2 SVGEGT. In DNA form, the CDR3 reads TGTGCCAGCAGTTACACGGGAGTCCACACAGATACGCAGTATTTT. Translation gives CASSYTGVHTDTQYF.

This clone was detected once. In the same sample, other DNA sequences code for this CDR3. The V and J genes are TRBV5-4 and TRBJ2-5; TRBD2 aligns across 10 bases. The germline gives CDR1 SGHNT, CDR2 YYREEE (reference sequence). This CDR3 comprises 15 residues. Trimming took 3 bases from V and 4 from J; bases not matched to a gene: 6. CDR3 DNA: TGTGCCAGCAGCTCCGAGCGGGGGGGCGTAGAGACCCAGTACTTC. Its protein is CASSSERGGVETQYF.

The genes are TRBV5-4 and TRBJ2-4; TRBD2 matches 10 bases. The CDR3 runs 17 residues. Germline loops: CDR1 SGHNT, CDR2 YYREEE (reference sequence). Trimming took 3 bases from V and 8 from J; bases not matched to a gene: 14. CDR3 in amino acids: CASSSVPPSSGSYIQYF. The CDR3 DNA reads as TGTGCCAGCAGCTCTGTGCCTCCTTCTAGCGGGAGCTACATTCAGTACTTC.

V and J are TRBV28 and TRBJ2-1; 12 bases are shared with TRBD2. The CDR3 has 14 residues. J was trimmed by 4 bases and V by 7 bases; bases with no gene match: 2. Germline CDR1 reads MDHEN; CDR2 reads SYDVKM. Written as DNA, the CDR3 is TGTGCCAGCACTAGCGGGAGGGAATACAATGAGCAGTTCTTC. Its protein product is CASTSGREYNEQFF.

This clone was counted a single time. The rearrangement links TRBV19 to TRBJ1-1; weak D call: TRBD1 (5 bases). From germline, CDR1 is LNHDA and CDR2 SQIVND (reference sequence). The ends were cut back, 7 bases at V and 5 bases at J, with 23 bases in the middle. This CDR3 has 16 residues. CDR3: CASTVIGRDPGTEAFF. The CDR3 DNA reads TGTGCCAGTACCGTCATTGGAAGGGATCCAGGGACTGAAGCTTTCTTT.

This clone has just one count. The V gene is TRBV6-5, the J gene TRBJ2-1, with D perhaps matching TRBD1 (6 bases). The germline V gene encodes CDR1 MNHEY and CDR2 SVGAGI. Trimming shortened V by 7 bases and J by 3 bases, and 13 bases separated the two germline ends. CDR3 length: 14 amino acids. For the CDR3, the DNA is TGTGCCAGCACTTTGGGACAAAGCTACAATGAGCAGTTCTTC. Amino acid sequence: CASTLGQSYNEQFF.

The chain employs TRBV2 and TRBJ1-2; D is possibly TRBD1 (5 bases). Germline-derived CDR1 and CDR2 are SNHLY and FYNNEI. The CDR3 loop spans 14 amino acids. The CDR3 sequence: CASAGDGGGIGYTF. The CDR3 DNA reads TGTGCTTCAGCAGGAGACGGGGGAGGGATTGGCTACACCTTC.

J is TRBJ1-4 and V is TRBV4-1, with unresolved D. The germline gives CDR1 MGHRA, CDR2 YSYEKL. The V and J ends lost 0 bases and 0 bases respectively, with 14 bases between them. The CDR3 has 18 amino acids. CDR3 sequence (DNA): TGCGCCAGCAGCCAAGATCTTGGAGGGATTCCAACTAATGAAAAACTGTTTTTT. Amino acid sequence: CASSQDLGGIPTNEKLFF.

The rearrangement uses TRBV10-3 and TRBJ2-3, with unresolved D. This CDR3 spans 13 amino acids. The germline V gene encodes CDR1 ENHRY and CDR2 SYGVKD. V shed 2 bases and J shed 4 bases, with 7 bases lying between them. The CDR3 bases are TGTGCCATCAGTGAGGTATCGGCAGATACGCAGTATTTT. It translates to CAISEVSADTQYF.

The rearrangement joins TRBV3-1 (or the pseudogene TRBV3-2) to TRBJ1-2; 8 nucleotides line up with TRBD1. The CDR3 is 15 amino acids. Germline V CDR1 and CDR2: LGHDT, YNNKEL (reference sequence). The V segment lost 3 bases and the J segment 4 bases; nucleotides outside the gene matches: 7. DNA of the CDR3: TGTGCCAGCAGCCATTCAGCTGGACAGGGCTATGGCTACACCTTC. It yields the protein CASSHSAGQGYGYTF.

CDR3 residues: CASRLAVPAGAYNEQFF. The DNA of the CDR3 is TGTGCAAGTCGCTTAGCGGTCCCAGCGGGAGCATACAATGAGCAGTTCTTC. The chain carries TRBV12-2 and TRBJ2-1; the D call in the table, TRBD2, was not verified against the DNA. TRBV12-2 represents a pseudogene. The CDR3 has 17 amino acids.

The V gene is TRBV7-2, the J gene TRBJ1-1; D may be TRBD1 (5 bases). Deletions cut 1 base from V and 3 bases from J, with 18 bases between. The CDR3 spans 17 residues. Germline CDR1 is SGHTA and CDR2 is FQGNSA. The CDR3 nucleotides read TGTGCCAGCAGCTTAGGATTAGGGAGACCGGGGGACACTGAAGCTTTCTTT. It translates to CASSLGLGRPGDTEAFF. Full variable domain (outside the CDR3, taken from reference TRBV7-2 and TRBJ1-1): GAGVSQSPSNKVTEKGKDVELRCDPISGHTALYWYRQSLGQGLEFLIYFQGNSAPDKSGLPSDRFSAERTGGSVSTLTIQRTQQEDSAVYLCASSLGLGRPGDTEAFFGQGTRLTVV.

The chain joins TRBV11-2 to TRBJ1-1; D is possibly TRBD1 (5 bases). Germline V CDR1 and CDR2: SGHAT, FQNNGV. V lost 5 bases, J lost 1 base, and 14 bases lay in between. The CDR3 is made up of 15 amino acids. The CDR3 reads CASSPLGAGNTEAFF. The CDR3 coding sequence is TGTGCCAGCAGCCCCCTAGGGGCAGGGAACACTGAAGCTTTCTTT.

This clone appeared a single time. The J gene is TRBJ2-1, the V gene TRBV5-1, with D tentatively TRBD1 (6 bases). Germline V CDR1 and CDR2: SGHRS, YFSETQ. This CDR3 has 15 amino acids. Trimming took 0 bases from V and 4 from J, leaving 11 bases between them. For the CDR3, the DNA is TGCGCCAGCAGCTTGGAGGGACACCCTTACAATGAGCAGTTCTTC. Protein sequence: CASSLEGHPYNEQFF.

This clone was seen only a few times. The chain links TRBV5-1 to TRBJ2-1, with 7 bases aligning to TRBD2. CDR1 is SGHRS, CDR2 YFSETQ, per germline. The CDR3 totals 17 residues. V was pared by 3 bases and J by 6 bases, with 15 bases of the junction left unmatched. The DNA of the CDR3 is TGCGCCAGCAGCTATAGAGCTAGTGGCGGGAGCCTCAATGAGCAGTTCTTC. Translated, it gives CASSYRASGGSLNEQFF.

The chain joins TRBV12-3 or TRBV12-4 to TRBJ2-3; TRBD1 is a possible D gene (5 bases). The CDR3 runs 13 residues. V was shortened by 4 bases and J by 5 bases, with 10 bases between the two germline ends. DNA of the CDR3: TGTGCCAGCAGTTCCTCAGGGAAAGATACGCAGTATTTT. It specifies CASSSSGKDTQYF.

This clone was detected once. CDR3 sequence (DNA): TGTGCCAGTAAGGCGGGCGATAGCAATCAGCCCCAGCATTTT. Translated: CASKAGDSNQPQHF. The rearrangement uses TRBV19 and TRBJ1-5, with D unresolved. V lost 7 bases and J lost 0, with 10 bases in between. Germline lookup yields CDR1 LNHDA and CDR2 SQIVND (reference sequence). This CDR3 has 14 amino acids.

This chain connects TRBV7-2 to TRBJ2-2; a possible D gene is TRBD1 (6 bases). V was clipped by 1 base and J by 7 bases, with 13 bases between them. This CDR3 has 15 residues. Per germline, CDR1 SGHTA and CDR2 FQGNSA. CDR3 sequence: CASSLGGGPGGELFF. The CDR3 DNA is TGTGCCAGCAGCTTAGGTGGGGGCCCTGGCGGGGAGCTGTTTTTT. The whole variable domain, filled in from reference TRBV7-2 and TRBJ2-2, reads GAGVSQSPSNKVTEKGKDVELRCDPISGHTALYWYRQSLGQGLEFLIYFQGNSAPDKSGLPSDRFSAERTGGSVSTLTIQRTQQEDSAVYLCASSLGGGPGGELFFGEGSRLTVL.

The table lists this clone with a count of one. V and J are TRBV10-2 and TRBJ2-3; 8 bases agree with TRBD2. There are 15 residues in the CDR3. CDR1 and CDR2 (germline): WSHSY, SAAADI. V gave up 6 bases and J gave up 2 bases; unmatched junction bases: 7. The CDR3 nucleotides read TGCGCCAGCAGGGACAGCGGGAGCCCCACAGATACGCAGTATTTT. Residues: CASRDSGSPTDTQYF.

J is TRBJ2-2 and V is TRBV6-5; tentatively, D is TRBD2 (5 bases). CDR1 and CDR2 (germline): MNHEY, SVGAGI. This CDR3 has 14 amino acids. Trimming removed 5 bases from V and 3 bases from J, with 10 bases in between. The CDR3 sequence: CASSLDYYTGELFF. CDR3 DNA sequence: TGTGCCAGCAGTCTCGACTACTACACCGGGGAGCTGTTTTTT.

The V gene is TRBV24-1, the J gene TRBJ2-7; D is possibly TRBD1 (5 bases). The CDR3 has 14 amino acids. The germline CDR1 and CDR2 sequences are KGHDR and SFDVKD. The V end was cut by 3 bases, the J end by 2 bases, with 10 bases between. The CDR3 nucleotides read TGTGCCACCAGTGATGGGGCCGCCGCCTACGAGCAGTACTTC. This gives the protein CATSDGAAAYEQYF.

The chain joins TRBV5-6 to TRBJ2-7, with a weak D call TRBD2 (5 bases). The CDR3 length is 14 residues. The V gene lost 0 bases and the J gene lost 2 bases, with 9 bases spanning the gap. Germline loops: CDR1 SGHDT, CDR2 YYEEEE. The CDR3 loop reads CASSLGRLTYEQYF. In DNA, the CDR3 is TGTGCCAGCAGCTTGGGGAGGTTAACCTACGAGCAGTACTTC.

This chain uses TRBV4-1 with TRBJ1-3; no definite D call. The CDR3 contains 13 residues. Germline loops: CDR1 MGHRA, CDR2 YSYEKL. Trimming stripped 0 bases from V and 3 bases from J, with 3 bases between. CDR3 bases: TGCGCCAGCAGCCAAGATCTTGGAAACACCATATATTTT. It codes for CASSQDLGNTIYF.

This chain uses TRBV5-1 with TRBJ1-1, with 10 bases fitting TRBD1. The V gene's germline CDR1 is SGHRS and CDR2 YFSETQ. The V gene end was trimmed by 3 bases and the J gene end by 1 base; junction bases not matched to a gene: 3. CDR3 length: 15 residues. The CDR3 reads CASSWRTGGNTEAFF. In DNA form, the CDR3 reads TGCGCCAGCAGCTGGAGGACAGGGGGGAACACTGAAGCTTTCTTT.

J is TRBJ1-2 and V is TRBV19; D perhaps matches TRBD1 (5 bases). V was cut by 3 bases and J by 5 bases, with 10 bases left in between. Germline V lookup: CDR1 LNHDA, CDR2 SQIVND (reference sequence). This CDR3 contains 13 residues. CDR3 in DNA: TGTGCCAGTAGTATCTCGGGGACTTATGGCTACACCTTC. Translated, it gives CASSISGTYGYTF. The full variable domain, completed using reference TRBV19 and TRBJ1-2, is DGGITQSPKYLFRKEGQNVTLSCEQNLNHDAMYWYRQDPGQGLRLIYYSQIVNDFQKGDIAEGYSVSREKKESFPLTVTSAQKNPTAFYLCASSISGTYGYTFGSGTRLTVV.

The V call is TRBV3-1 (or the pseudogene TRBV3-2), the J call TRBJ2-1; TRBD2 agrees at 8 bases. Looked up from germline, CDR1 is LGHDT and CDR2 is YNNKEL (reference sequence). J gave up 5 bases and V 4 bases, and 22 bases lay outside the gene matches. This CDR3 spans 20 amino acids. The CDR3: CASSLYADGECGRRNNEQFF. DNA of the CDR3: TGTGCCAGCAGCCTATATGCCGACGGCGAGTGCGGGAGGCGGAACAATGAGCAGTTCTTC.

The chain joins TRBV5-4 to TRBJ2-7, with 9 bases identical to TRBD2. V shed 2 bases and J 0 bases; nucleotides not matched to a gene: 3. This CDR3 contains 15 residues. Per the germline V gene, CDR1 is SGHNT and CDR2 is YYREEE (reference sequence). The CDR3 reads CASSLSGRSSYEQYF. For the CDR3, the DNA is TGTGCCAGCAGCTTAAGCGGGAGGAGCTCCTACGAGCAGTACTTC.